This TCR beta chain stems from a study of cytomegalovirus exposure and HLA in healthy donors. The germline V gene has CDR1 MNHNY and CDR2 SVGAGI (reference sequence). This CDR3 has 12 amino acids. V gave up 2 bases and J gave up 7 bases, with 8 bases separating them. Vbeta (60) and Jbeta (13) primers were used in the PCR. Method: immunoSEQ multiplex PCR; TCRdb's copy keeps in-frame clones and lacks some. Among 130,000 to 150,000 clones listed, approximately 79% were seen once. Sequencing was carried out using PBMCs. V is TRBV6-6 and J is TRBJ1-1; D gene unclear. The receptor's source is a man aged 18 to 30 in good health and CMV-seropositive. The CDR3 spells CASSYRSGEAFF. The CDR3 DNA is TGTGCCAGCAGTTACCGCTCCGGTGAAGCTTTCTTT.